This T cell receptor (beta chain) was sequenced during a study of beta chain features in type 1 diabetes. Whole-study context: The study examined about 100 million sorted cells across all samples.

Every bit of the isolated RNA underwent reverse transcription, so sequencing read expressed TCRB transcripts. TCRdb's copy holds only in-frame clones and misses some; the assay was immunoSEQ multiplex PCR. The sample lists approximately 250,000 clones, roughly a quarter occurring once. Cells sorted by CD45RO/CCR7/CD25/CD127/CD95/CD27 comprised CD4+ naive, central memory, regulatory and stem cell-like memory cells. Remarks on this clone: Its antigen is still unknown.

The study's findings and limits: Type 1 diabetes patients had moderately but significantly shorter TCRB CDR3s in all four CD4+ subsets. When cDNA is sequenced, cells with high TCR expression could be over-represented. The naive, central memory and Treg TCRB repertoires looked more alike in patients than they did in healthy donors.

The germline CDR1 and CDR2 sequences are ENHRY and SYGVKD. V was pared by 4 bases and J by 5 bases, with 9 bases between. The CDR3 has 13 residues. The TCR comes from a woman under 40 with type 1 diabetes. The chain links TRBV10-3 to TRBJ1-5; a weak D match, TRBD1 (6 bases). Sequenced: naive CD4+ T cells from blood. The CDR3 loop is CAISAQGDQPQHF. CDR3 DNA sequence: TGTGCCATCAGTGCACAGGGCGATCAGCCCCAGCATTTT.